The clone carrying this T cell receptor beta chain was picked up a small number of times. The data derive from a study of spatial heterogeneity in lung cancer. Study-wide background: Follow-up PBMC specimens underwent sequencing when available; their median timing was about 2 years after resection.

The CDR3 totals 17 residues. Unmatched junction bases numbered 9, after V lost 3 bases and J lost 4 bases. Germline CDR1 reads KGHDR; CDR2 reads SFDVKD. The time point here: blood at routine non-recurrence follow-up after resection. Sequencing covered unsorted whole RNA taken from tumor, nontumor lung or frozen PBMC. All TCR cDNA molecules were individually tagged with a unique molecular identifier. From the 5' RACE reads, TCRdb called clonotypes with MiXCR, one entry per CDR3 protein. The sample shows about 52,000 distinct CDR3 sequences, around 7% of them seen only once. The rearrangement joins TRBV24-1 to TRBJ2-2, with TRBD2 identical over 8 bases. The source is a female donor with early-stage non-small cell lung cancer. The sample here was PBMCs, taken at follow-up. CDR3 DNA: TGTGCCACCAGTGATCCGTCAAGGCTAGCGGGCACCGGGGAGCTGTTTTTT. Amino acids: CATSDPSRLAGTGELFF.